One and the same sample provided the 24 T cell receptor beta chains below, sequenced in a study of identical twins. TCRdb fed the 5' RACE reads into MiXCR, producing one record per CDR3 protein. The sample records hundreds of thousands of distinct CDR3 sequences, approximately 20% being singletons. The sample was also linked to a second study, of yellow fever vaccine responses in identical twins.

The sample was CD4+ T cells sorted from blood. Receptors originate from a woman between 18 and 30 years old in good health.

In its sample, this clonotype was seen a few times. This chain links TRBV9 with TRBJ2-6; D ambiguous. In germline, CDR1 is SGDLS, CDR2 YYNGEE. V gave up 6 bases and J gave up 2 bases, with 9 bases separating them. CDR3 length: 14 residues. The CDR3 here is CASTDYPGANVLTF. The CDR3 nucleotides read TGTGCCAGCACCGATTACCCTGGGGCCAACGTCCTGACTTTC.

The gene calls are TRBV6-1 and TRBJ2-7; 13 bases fit TRBD2. V lost 7 bases, J lost 2 bases, and 5 bases stayed unmatched. Germline CDR1 and CDR2: MNHNS and SASEGT. This CDR3 contains 15 residues. CDR3: CASTSTSGRAYEQYF. The CDR3 nucleotides read TGTGCCAGCACCTCAACTAGCGGGAGGGCCTACGAGCAGTACTTC.

A few counts support this clonotype. This chain uses TRBV29-1 with TRBJ2-2, with D uncertain. The CDR3 extends over 13 amino acids. Deletions cut 6 bases from V and 4 bases from J, with 12 bases between. CDR1 SQVTM and CDR2 ANQGSEA come from the germline V gene. The CDR3 protein is CSVDKPSTGELFF. CDR3 sequence (DNA): TGCAGCGTCGACAAACCTAGCACCGGGGAGCTGTTTTTT.

The V and J genes are TRBV27 and TRBJ2-2; unclear D gene. This CDR3 comprises 14 residues. The V end was cut by 4 bases, the J end by 6 bases, with 12 bases between. Germline V CDR1 and CDR2: MNHEY, SMNVEV (reference sequence). This chain's CDR3 is CASSSRVRAGELFF. The CDR3, as DNA: TGTGCCAGCAGTTCCCGGGTTAGGGCCGGGGAGCTGTTTTTT.

There are a few counts of this clonotype. The CDR3 spells CSARDPGTSGSETQYF. The CDR3 DNA reads as TGCAGTGCTAGAGATCCTGGGACTAGCGGGAGTGAGACCCAGTACTTC. This chain links TRBV20-1 with TRBJ2-5; 14 bases align to TRBD2. The V gene end was trimmed by 0 bases and the J gene end by 5 bases; junction bases not matched to a gene: 5. The CDR3 extends over 16 amino acids. CDR1 and CDR2 (germline): DFQATT, SNEGSKA (reference sequence).

A few counts support this clonotype. This chain joins TRBV20-1 and TRBJ2-1; no firm D call. CDR3 size: 15 residues. Trimming removed 0 bases at V and 3 bases at J, with 12 bases between. Germline-derived CDR1 and CDR2 are DFQATT and SNEGSKA (reference sequence). The CDR3 sequence: CSARDLGNYYNEQFF. Written as DNA, the CDR3 is TGCAGTGCTAGAGATCTGGGTAATTACTACAATGAGCAGTTCTTC.

This clonotype has just a few counts. Here the CDR3 DNA reads TGTGCCAGCCATCCGGGACAAAACTCCTACGAGCAGTACTTC. This encodes CASHPGQNSYEQYF. The chain couples TRBV7-9 to TRBJ2-7, with D perhaps TRBD1 (6 bases). Trimming took 8 bases from V and 0 from J, leaving 14 bases between them. CDR1 and CDR2 (germline): SEHNR, FQNEAQ (reference sequence). This CDR3 is built from 14 residues.

The chain uses TRBV5-1 and TRBJ2-6; D is undetermined. There are 14 residues in the CDR3. Looked up from germline, CDR1 is SGHRS and CDR2 is YFSETQ. Trimming took off 3 bases at V and 1 base at J, with 5 bases between the two ends. CDR3 nucleotide sequence: TGCGCCAGCAGCTCTGAATCTGGGGCCAACGTCCTGACTTTC. The encoded protein is CASSSESGANVLTF.

The rearrangement joins TRBV15 to TRBJ2-5; possibly TRBD2 for D (5 bases). From germline, CDR1 is LNHNV and CDR2 YYDKDF (reference sequence). This CDR3 region has 15 residues. V shed 1 base and J shed 5 bases, with 14 bases lying between them. CDR3 protein: CATSRVKGVGETQYF. As DNA, the CDR3 is TGTGCCACCAGCAGAGTGAAGGGAGTAGGGGAGACCCAGTACTTC.

J is TRBJ2-7 and V is TRBV4-2; 9 nucleotides match TRBD2. This CDR3 has 15 residues. The V segment lost 2 bases and the J segment 2 bases; nucleotides outside the gene matches: 4. Per germline, CDR1 LGHNA and CDR2 YNFKEQ. CDR3 coding DNA: TGTGCCAGCAGCCAACTGACTAGCGGCGCCTACGAGCAGTACTTC. It yields the protein CASSQLTSGAYEQYF.

J is TRBJ2-1 and V is TRBV2; 9 bases agree with TRBD2. CDR3 size: 14 residues. Per the germline V gene, CDR1 is SNHLY and CDR2 is FYNNEI. Trimming at V came to 6 bases and at J to 2 bases, leaving 2 bases not matched to a gene. The CDR3, as DNA: TGTGCCAGCAGCGGGACTAGCACCTACAATGAGCAGTTCTTC. Translation gives CASSGTSTYNEQFF.

The chain recombines TRBV3-1 with TRBJ2-5; weak D call: TRBD2 (5 bases). The CDR3 is made up of 14 amino acids. The germline V and J ends were trimmed by 0 bases and 7 bases, with 12 bases remaining between them. The germline CDR1 and CDR2 sequences are LGHDT and YNNKEL (reference sequence). The CDR3 sequence: CASSQDRTGRTQYF. For the CDR3, the DNA is TGTGCCAGCAGCCAAGATAGGACGGGAAGGACCCAGTACTTC.

The chain links TRBV19 to TRBJ1-1, with 8 bases fitting TRBD1. After removal of 3 bases from V and 0 bases from J, the junction contained 3 bases not matched to a gene. Germline V gene lookup returns CDR1 LNHDA and CDR2 SQIVND (reference sequence). CDR3 size: 15 residues. CDR3 DNA: TGTGCCAGTAGTATCAGGGACAGGATGAACACTGAAGCTTTCTTT. This sequence encodes CASSIRDRMNTEAFF.

The chain joins TRBV29-1 to TRBJ1-2, with 8 bases matching TRBD1. J lost 5 bases, V lost 1 base, and 9 bases had no gene match. The CDR3 extends over 15 amino acids. Germline CDR1 reads SQVTM; CDR2 reads ANQGSEA. In nucleotides, the CDR3 is TGCAGCGTTGAAGGGACAGGGAAACCCAATTATGGCTACACCTTC. It translates to CSVEGTGKPNYGYTF.

The gene calls are TRBV20-1 and TRBJ2-1; 11 bases match TRBD2. Unmatched junction bases numbered 10, after V lost 3 bases and J lost 9 bases. CDR3 length: 15 amino acids. The V gene's germline CDR1 is DFQATT and CDR2 SNEGSKA (reference sequence). The CDR3 loop is CSARVLAGAASEQFF. CDR3 DNA sequence: TGCAGTGCTAGGGTACTAGCGGGAGCGGCTAGTGAGCAGTTCTTC.

The chain has TRBV12-3 or TRBV12-4 and TRBJ1-6, with 9 bases lining up with TRBD1. V shed 3 bases, J shed 7 bases, and the junction held 4 bases outside the gene matches. The CDR3 is 15 amino acids. The CDR3 reads CASSFWTGENSPLHF. The DNA for the CDR3 is TGTGCCAGCAGTTTCTGGACAGGGGAAAATTCACCCCTCCACTTT.

The V call is TRBV5-6, the J call TRBJ2-1; 8 nucleotides align to TRBD2. CDR1 and CDR2 (germline): SGHDT, YYEEEE. The CDR3 has 15 amino acids. Germline trimming cut 1 base from V and 8 bases from J; bases unmatched to any gene: 8. The CDR3 DNA sequence: TGTGCCAGCAGCTTGTTTTCCCTAGCGGGCTATGAGCAGTTCTTC. This translates into CASSLFSLAGYEQFF.

This chain uses TRBV29-1 with TRBJ2-3, with a possible D match to TRBD2 (5 bases). This CDR3 contains 12 residues. The V end was cut by 4 bases, the J end by 6 bases, with 11 bases between. The germline CDR1 and CDR2 sequences are SQVTM and ANQGSEA. The CDR3 nucleotides are TGCAGCGTTGTAGTGAGGGCCGATACGCAGTATTTT. Its protein product is CSVVVRADTQYF.

J is TRBJ2-1 and V is TRBV12-3 or TRBV12-4; 9 nucleotides line up with TRBD2. The CDR3 spans 17 residues. V was pared by 5 bases and J by 4 bases, with 12 bases of the junction left unmatched. CDR3 nucleotides: TGTGCCAGCAGTCCCTATGCGCGGGGGGGCCCTTACAATGAGCAGTTCTTC. Protein sequence: CASSPYARGGPYNEQFF.

The table lists this clonotype with a few counts. The chain carries TRBV3-1 and TRBJ1-1, with 8 bases fitting TRBD1. The CDR3 is 18 residues long. The V gene end was trimmed by 2 bases and the J gene end by 8 bases; junction bases not matched to a gene: 19. CDR1 and CDR2 from the germline V gene are LGHDT and YNNKEL (reference sequence). The CDR3 DNA sequence: TGTGCCAGCAGCCAATGGACAGGGCAAGAAGGAGGACGCTGGGAAGCTTTCTTT. The encoded protein is CASSQWTGQEGGRWEAFF.

The CDR3 nucleotides are TGCGCCAGCAGGGACCGGGGGACAGATAGGGAAAAACTGTTTTTT. This gives the protein CASRDRGTDREKLFF. The chain combines TRBV10-2 with TRBJ1-4, with TRBD1 matching over 7 bases. CDR1 is WSHSY and CDR2 is SAAADI in the germline V gene. This CDR3 contains 15 residues. The trim removed 6 bases at V and 8 bases at J, leaving 12 bases unmatched.

The rearrangement joins TRBV7-8 to TRBJ2-5; perhaps D is TRBD1 or TRBD2 (7 bases each). The CDR3 contains 14 residues. Looked up from germline, CDR1 is SGHVS and CDR2 is FQNEAQ. Trimming took off 4 bases at V and 5 bases at J, with 14 bases between the two ends. CDR3 DNA sequence: TGTGCCAGCAGCTCGGGACTACAGGGGGAGACCCAGTACTTC. This translates into CASSSGLQGETQYF.

This clonotype occurred a few times. The gene calls are TRBV7-9 and TRBJ1-1; no definite D call. This CDR3 spans 15 amino acids. Germline lookup yields CDR1 SEHNR and CDR2 FQNEAQ (reference sequence). V lost 2 bases, J lost 6 bases, and 16 bases lay in between. The chain's CDR3 is CASSLWTKPGAEAFF. For the CDR3, the DNA is TGTGCCAGCAGCTTATGGACGAAGCCGGGCGCTGAAGCTTTCTTT. Full variable domain (outside the CDR3, taken from reference TRBV7-9 and TRBJ1-1): DTGVSQNPRHKITKRGQNVTFRCDPISEHNRLYWYRQTLGQGPEFLTYFQNEAQLEKSRLLSDRFSAERPKGSFSTLEIQRTEQGDSAMYLCASSLWTKPGAEAFFGQGTRLTVV.

The chain joins TRBV18 to TRBJ2-2, with 7 positions matching TRBD2. There are 16 residues in the CDR3. The germline gives CDR1 KGHSH, CDR2 LQKENI. The V and J ends lost 3 bases and 4 bases, in that order; junction bases with no gene match: 8. The CDR3 DNA follows: TGTGCCAGCTCACCCCGACTAGCTTCTACCACCGGGGAGCTGTTTTTT. This gives the protein CASSPRLASTTGELFF.